This T cell receptor beta chain is drawn from a study of blood T cells in healthy people across ages. Investigators took about 9.2 milliliters of peripheral blood from every donor. Germline CDR1 reads LNHNV; CDR2 reads YYDKDF (reference sequence). V lost 0 bases and J lost 4; bases outside the gene matches: 5. The CDR3 extends over 16 amino acids. A second roughly 6 to 12 cycle PCR used barcoded and J-beta primers. Per sample, CDR3-containing paired-end reads numbered at least 2.5 million. TCRdb ran MiXCR on the 5' RACE reads and lists one entry per CDR3 protein. The profile covers around 1,000,000 distinct CDR3 sequences, with under 30% appearing a single time and approximately 0.79% taken by the ten largest. There are a few counts of this clonotype. These data also featured in a second study, about T cells of mothers and their children.

Sequenced: blood. This TCR came from a girl aged 2-15 years in good health. The chain links TRBV15 to TRBJ1-5, with 8 bases identical to TRBD1. Here the CDR3 reads CATSRDRRQGNQPQHF. The DNA for the CDR3 is TGTGCCACCAGCAGAGATCGGAGACAGGGGAATCAGCCCCAGCATTTT.